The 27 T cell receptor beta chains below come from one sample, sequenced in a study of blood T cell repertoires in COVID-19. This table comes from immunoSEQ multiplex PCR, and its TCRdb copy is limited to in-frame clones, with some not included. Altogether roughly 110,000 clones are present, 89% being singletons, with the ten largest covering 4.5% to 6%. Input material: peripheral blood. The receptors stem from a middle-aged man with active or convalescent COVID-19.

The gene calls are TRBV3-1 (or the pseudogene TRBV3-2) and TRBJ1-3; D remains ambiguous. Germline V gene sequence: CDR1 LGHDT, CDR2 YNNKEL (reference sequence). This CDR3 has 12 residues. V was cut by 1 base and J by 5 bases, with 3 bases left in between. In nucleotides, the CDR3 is TGTGCCAGCAGCCAAGGGCGAAACACCATATATTTT. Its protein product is CASSQGRNTIYF.

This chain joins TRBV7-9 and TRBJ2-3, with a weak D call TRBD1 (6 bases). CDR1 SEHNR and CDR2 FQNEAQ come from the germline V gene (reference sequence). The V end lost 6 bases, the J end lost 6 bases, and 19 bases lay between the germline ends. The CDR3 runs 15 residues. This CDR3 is CASSSLQGKYDTQYF. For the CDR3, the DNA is TGTGCCAGCAGTTCCTTACAGGGAAAGTATGATACGCAGTATTTT. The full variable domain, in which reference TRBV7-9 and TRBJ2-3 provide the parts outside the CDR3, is DTGVSQNPRHKITKRGQNVTFRCDPISEHNRLYWYRQTLGQGPEFLTYFQNEAQLEKSRLLSDRFSAERPKGSFSTLEIQRTEQGDSAMYLCASSSLQGKYDTQYFGPGTRLTVL.

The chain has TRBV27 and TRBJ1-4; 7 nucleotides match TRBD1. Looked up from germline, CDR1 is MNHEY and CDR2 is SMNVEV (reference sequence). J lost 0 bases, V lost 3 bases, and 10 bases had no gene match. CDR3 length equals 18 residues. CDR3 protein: CASSFLGGQATTNEKLFF. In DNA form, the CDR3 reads TGTGCCAGCAGTTTTTTAGGAGGACAGGCTACAACTAATGAAAAACTGTTTTTT. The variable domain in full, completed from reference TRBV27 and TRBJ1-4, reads EAQVTQNPRYLITVTGKKLTVTCSQNMNHEYMSWYRQDPGLGLRQIYYSMNVEVTDKGDVPEGYKVSRKEKRNFPLILESPSPNQTSLYFCASSFLGGQATTNEKLFFGSGTQLSVL.

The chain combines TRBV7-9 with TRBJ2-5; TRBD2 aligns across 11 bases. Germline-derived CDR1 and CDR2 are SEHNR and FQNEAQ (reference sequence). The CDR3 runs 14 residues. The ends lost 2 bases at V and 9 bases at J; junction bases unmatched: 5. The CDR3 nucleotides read TGTGCCAGCAGCTTAACTAGCGGGAGATGGGCCCAGTACTTC. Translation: CASSLTSGRWAQYF.

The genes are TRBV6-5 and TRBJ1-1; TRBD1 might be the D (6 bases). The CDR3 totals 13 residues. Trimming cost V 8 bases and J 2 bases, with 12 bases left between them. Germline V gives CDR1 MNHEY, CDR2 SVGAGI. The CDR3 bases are TGTGCCAGCTTACGGACAGTTAACACTGAAGCTTTCTTT. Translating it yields CASLRTVNTEAFF.

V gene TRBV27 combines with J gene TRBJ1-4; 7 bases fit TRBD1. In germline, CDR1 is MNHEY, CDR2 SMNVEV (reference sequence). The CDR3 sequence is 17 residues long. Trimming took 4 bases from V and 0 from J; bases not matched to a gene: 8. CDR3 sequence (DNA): TGTGCCAGCAGTTGGACAGGTGGGGGACCAACTAATGAAAAACTGTTTTTT. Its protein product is CASSWTGGGPTNEKLFF.

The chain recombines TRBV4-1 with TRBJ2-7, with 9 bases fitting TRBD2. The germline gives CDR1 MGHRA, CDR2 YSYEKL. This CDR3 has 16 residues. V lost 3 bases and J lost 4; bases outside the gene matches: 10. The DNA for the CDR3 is TGCGCCAGCAGCCACCCCATTACTAGCGGGTCTTACGAGCAGTACTTC. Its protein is CASSHPITSGSYEQYF.

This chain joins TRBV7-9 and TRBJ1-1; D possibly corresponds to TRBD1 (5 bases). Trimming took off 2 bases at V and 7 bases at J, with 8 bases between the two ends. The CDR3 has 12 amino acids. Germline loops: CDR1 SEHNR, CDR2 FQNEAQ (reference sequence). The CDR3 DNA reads TGTGCCAGCAGCTTAAATCAGGGTGAAGCTTTCTTT. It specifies CASSLNQGEAFF.

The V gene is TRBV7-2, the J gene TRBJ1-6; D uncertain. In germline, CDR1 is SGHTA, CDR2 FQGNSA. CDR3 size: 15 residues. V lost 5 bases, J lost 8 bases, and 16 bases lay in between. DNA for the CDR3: TGTGCCAGCAGCCCCAGTCTCCTTGAGGATTCACCCCTCCACTTT. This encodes CASSPSLLEDSPLHF.

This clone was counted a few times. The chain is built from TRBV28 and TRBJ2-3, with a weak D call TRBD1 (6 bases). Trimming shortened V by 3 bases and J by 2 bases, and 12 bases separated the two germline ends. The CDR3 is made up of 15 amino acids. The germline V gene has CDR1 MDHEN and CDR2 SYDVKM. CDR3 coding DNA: TGTGCCAGCAGTTTGACAGGAGACCTCACAGATACGCAGTATTTT. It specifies CASSLTGDLTDTQYF.

The CDR3: CSAHTGVDADTQYF. DNA for the CDR3: TGCAGCGCACATACGGGAGTTGATGCAGATACGCAGTATTTT. The chain joins TRBV29-1 to TRBJ2-3; D perhaps matches TRBD2 (6 bases). Trimming left V 7 bases short and J 4 bases short, with 18 bases between. There are 14 residues in the CDR3. The germline gives CDR1 SQVTM, CDR2 ANQGSEA.

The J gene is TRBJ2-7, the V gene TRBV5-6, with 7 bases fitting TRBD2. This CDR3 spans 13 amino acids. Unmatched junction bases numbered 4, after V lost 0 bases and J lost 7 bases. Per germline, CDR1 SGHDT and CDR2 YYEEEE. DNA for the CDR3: TGTGCCAGCAGCTTGGGCGGGAGTTTTGAGCAGTACTTC. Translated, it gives CASSLGGSFEQYF.

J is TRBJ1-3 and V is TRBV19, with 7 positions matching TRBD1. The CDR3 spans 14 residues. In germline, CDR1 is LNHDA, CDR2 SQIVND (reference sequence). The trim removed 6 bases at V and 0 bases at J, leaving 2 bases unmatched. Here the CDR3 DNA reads TGTGCCAGTAGCGGGACAGACTCTGGAAACACCATATATTTT. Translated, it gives CASSGTDSGNTIYF.

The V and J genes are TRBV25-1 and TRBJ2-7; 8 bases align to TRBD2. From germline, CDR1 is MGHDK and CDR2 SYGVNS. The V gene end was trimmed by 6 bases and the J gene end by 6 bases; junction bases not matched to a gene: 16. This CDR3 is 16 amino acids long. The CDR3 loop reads CASRSLDSGAGGEQYF. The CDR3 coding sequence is TGTGCCAGCAGATCCCTTGACAGTGGGGCGGGAGGCGAGCAGTACTTC.

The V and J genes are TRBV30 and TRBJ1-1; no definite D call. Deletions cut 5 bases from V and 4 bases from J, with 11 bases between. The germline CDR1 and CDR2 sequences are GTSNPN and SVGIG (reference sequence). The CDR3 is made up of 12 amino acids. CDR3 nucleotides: TGTGCCTGGGCTGCACGAGGCACTGAAGCTTTCTTT. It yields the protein CAWAARGTEAFF.

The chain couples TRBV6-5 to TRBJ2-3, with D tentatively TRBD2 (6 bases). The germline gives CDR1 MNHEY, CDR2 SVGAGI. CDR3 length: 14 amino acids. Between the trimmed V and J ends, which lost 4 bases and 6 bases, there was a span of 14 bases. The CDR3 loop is CASSSTTGEDTQYF. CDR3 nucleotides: TGTGCCAGCAGTTCCACCACGGGGGAGGATACGCAGTATTTT.

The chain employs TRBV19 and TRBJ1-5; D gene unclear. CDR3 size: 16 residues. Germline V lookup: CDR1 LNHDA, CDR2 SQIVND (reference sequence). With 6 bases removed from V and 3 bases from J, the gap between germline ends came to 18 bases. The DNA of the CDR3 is TGTGCCAGTAGGATTACTTGGAGGGCGGCCAATCAGCCCCAGCATTTT. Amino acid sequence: CASRITWRAANQPQHF.

CDR3 bases: TGTGCCAGCAGCAAAGCGGTCAGCGGAGAGACCCAGTACTTC. It translates to CASSKAVSGETQYF. The rearrangement joins TRBV21-1 to TRBJ2-5; the table's D gene call, TRBD2, was not cross checked with the DNA. TRBV21-1 corresponds to a pseudogene. There are 14 residues in the CDR3.

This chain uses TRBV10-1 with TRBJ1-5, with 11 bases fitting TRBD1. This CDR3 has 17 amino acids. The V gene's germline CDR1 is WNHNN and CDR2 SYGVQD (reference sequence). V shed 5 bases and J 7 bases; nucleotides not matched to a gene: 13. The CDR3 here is CASSTGTGGSRRQPQHF. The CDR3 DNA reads TGCGCCAGCAGTACCGGGACAGGGGGGTCAAGGAGACAGCCCCAGCATTTT.

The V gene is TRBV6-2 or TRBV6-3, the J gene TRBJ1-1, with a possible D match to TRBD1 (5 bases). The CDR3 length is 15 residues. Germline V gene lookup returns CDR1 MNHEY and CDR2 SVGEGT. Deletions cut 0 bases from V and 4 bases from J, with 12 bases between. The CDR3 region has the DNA TGTGCCAGCAGTTACTCGAGCCAGGGATTCACTGAAGCTTTCTTT. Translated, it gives CASSYSSQGFTEAFF.

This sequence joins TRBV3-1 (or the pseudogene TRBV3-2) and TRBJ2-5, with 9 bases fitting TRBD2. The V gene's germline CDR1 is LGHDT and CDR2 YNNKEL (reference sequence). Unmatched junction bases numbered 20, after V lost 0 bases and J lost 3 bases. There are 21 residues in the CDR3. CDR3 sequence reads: CASSQEGPAGRASGMEETQYF. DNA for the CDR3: TGTGCCAGCAGCCAAGAGGGCCCCGCGGGTAGGGCTAGCGGGATGGAAGAGACCCAGTACTTC.

The DNA for the CDR3 is TGTGCCAGCAGTTACCCTCGGCCAGGGGAGACCCAGTACTTC. Translation: CASSYPRPGETQYF. This chain uses TRBV6-2 or TRBV6-3 with TRBJ2-5; D may be TRBD1 (5 bases). V was shortened by 2 bases and J by 5 bases, with 12 bases between the two germline ends. The CDR3 has 14 residues. Germline assignment: CDR1 MNHEY and CDR2 SVGEGT.

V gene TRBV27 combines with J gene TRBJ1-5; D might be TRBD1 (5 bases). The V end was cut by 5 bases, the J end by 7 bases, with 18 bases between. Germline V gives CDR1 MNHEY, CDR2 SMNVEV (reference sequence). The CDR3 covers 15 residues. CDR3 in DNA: TGTGCCAGCAGTCCTCCAGGGCCCCGCGGCCAGCCCCAGCATTTT. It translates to CASSPPGPRGQPQHF.

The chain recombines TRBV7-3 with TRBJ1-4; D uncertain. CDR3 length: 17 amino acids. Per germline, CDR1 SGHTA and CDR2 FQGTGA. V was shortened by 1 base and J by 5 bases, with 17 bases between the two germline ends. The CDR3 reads CASSLNKSAYKNEKLFF. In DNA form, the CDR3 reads TGTGCCAGCAGCTTAAACAAAAGTGCATACAAAAATGAAAAACTGTTTTTT.

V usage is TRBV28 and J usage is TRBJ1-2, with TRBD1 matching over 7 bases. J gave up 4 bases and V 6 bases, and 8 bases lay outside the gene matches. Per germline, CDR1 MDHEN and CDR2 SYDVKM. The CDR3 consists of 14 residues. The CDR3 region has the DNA TGTGCCAGCAGGGAACAGGGGTTGCGCTATGGCTACACCTTC. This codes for CASREQGLRYGYTF.

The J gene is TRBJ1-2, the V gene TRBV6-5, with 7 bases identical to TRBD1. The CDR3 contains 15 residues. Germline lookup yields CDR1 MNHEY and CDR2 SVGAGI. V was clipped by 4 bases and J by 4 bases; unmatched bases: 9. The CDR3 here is CASSSVQGETYGYTF. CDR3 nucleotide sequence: TGTGCCAGCAGTTCGGTTCAGGGGGAGACCTATGGCTACACCTTC.

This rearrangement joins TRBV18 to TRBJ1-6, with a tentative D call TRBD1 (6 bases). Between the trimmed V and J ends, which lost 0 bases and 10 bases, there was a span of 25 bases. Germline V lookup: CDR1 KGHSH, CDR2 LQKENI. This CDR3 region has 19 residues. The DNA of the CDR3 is TGTGCCAGCTCACCACCGGGGGCTACAGGCGCGGCCCGAGGATCACCCCTCCACTTT. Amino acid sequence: CASSPPGATGAARGSPLHF.